This TCR beta chain is from a study of shared clonotypes between healthy human individuals. Using immunoSEQ multiplex PCR, the repertoire was profiled, and TCRdb retains in-frame clones only, with some absent. The sample yields 1,400,000 or so clones, approximately 98.5% seen once. This clone was seen just once. This clonotype was obtained from a man aged 25-40 years in good health. Specimen: naive CD4+ T cells sorted from blood. Subset: CD45RA+ positively selected.

The CDR3 here is CSARPGGTGELFF. In nucleotides, the CDR3 is TGCAGCGCCCGGCCGGGGGGGACCGGGGAGCTGTTTTTT. The J gene is TRBJ2-2, the V gene TRBV29-1, with 8 bases lining up with TRBD2. Germline V CDR1 and CDR2: SQVTM, ANQGSEA. V lost 7 bases and J lost 5; bases outside the gene matches: 6. The CDR3 sequence is 13 residues long.